Listed below are T cell receptor gamma chains from one sample, sequenced in a study of human gamma delta and Vdelta1 T cells. TCRdb made new clone calls on the PCR reads using CATT. The sample carries some 2,800 gamma-chain clones, around 5.3% recorded once. The material sequenced was naive CD27+ Vdelta1 gamma-delta T cells from blood. Receptors were obtained from a human donor in good health. The CDR3 runs from the conserved cysteine through the conserved F or W. The order of the fields is J gene, V gene, CDR3 protein.

TRGJ1/TRGJ2	TRGV3	CATWDRTSDYYKKLF
TRGJ1/TRGJ2	TRGV5	CATWDRLGGSYYKKLF
TRGJ1/TRGJ2	TRGV5	CATWPNLYYKKLF
TRGJ1/TRGJ2	TRGV9	CALWEKGKKLF
TRGJ1/TRGJ2	TRGV3	CATWDRPKKLF
TRGJ1/TRGJ2	TRGV8	CATWDIGYKKLF
TRGJ1/TRGJ2	TRGV8	CATWDSGYKKLF
TRGJ1/TRGJ2	TRGV5	CAAGGRYKKLF
TRGJ1/TRGJ2	TRGV3	CATYFPYKKLF
TRGJ1/TRGJ2	TRGV5	CATWDRPSGKLF
TRGJ1/TRGJ2	TRGV3	CATWDRLGYAYYKKLF
TRGJ1/TRGJ2	TRGV5	CATGGAYYKKLF
TRGJ1/TRGJ2	TRGV9	CALREVYGHYKKLF
TRGJ1/TRGJ2	TRGV9	CALWEVVFGKKLF
TRGJ1/TRGJ2	TRGV9	CSVWEVQKLF
TRGJ1/TRGJ2	TRGV3	CATWDRRFDYKKLF
TRGJ1/TRGJ2	TRGV9	CALVEGHEKKLF
TRGJ1/TRGJ2	TRGV3	CATWDRRIYYKKLF
TRGJ1/TRGJ2	TRGV3	CATWDKGGYYKKLF
TRGJ1/TRGJ2	TRGV3	CATWDRLGYKKLF
TRGJ1/TRGJ2	TRGV9	CALWEVKVLFYKKLF
TRGJ1/TRGJ2	TRGV3	CATWDRRGYKKLF
TRGJ1/TRGJ2	TRGV5	CATWDRPDYYKKLF
TRGJ1/TRGJ2	TRGV9	CALWEARYYKKLF
TRGJ1/TRGJ2	TRGV9	CALWEENYYKKLF
TRGJ1/TRGJ2	TRGV3	CATWDRPFLRYKKLF
TRGJ1/TRGJ2	TRGV9	CALWHPGNYYKKLF
TRGJ1/TRGJ2	TRGV2	CATWDGPQKLF
TRGJ1/TRGJ2	TRGV2	CATWDGRFCYKKLF
TRGJ1/TRGJ2	TRGV3	CATWDRQIYKKLF
TRGJ1/TRGJ2	TRGV8	CATWDRLPYHYYKKLF
TRGJ1/TRGJ2	TRGV8	CATWDKNYKKLF
TRGJ1/TRGJ2	TRGV3	CATWDRGYYKKLF
TRGJ1/TRGJ2	TRGV9	CALWEVRSYKKLF
TRGJ1/TRGJ2	TRGV3	CATWDRFYKKLF
TRGJ1/TRGJ2	TRGV2	CATWDGNGYYKKLF
TRGJP	TRGV9	CALWEVLELGKKIKVF
TRGJ1/TRGJ2	TRGV3	CATWDRRLKYYKKLF
TRGJ1/TRGJ2	TRGV5	CATWDRPRGYKKLF
TRGJ1/TRGJ2	TRGV8	CAAWAYYKKIF
TRGJP2	TRGV3	CATWDRPSTDWIKTF